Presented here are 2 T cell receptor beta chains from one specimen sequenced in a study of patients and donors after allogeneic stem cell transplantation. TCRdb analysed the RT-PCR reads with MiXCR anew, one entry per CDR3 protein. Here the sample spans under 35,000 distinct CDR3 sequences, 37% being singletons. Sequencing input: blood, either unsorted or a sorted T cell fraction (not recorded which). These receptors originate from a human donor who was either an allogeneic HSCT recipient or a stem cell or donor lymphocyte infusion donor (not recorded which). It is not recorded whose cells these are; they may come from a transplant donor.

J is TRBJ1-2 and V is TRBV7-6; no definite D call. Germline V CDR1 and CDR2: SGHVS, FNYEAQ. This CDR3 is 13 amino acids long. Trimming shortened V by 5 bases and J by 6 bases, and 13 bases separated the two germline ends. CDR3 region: CASSPGRGDGYTF. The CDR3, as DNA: TGTGCCAGCAGCCCTGGTAGAGGTGATGGCTACACCTTC.

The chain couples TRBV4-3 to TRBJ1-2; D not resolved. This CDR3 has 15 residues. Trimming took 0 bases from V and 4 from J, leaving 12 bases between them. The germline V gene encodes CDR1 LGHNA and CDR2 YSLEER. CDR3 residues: CASSQDVGSAYGYTF. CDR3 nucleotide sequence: TGCGCCAGCAGCCAAGATGTAGGGTCGGCCTATGGCTACACCTTC.